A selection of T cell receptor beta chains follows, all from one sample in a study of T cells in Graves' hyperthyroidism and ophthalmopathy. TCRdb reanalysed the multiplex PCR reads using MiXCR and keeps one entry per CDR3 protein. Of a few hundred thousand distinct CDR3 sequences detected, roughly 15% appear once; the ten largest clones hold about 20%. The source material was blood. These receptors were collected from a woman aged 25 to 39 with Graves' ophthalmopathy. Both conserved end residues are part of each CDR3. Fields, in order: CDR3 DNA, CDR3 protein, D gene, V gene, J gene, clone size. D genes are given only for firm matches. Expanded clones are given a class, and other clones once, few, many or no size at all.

TGTGCCAGCTCGGGGGGGACTAGCGGGGGGGATTACAATGAGCAGTTCTTC,CASSGGTSGGDYNEQFF,TRBD2,TRBV2,TRBJ2-1,.
TGTGCCAGCAGTTTTTCAGAAGGGTTGATCAATTCACCCCTCCACTTT,CASSFSEGLINSPLHF,.,TRBV28,TRBJ1-6,.
TGTGCCAGCAGTTTAAGGTACCATCAGCCCCAGCATTTT,CASSLRYHQPQHF,.,TRBV27,TRBJ1-5,many
TGTGCCAGTAGTATTAAGGGCTACGAGCAGTACTTC,CASSIKGYEQYF,.,TRBV19,TRBJ2-7,.
TGTGCCAGCAGTTACCCTAAACAGGGGATTTTCGATCGAGAGACCCAGTACTTC,CASSYPKQGIFDRETQYF,TRBD1,TRBV6-5,TRBJ2-5,once
TGTGCCAGCTCAACTACCACGGCAGACAATAATTCACCCCTCCACTTT,CASSTTTADNNSPLHF,.,TRBV18,TRBJ1-6,many
TGTGCCAGCAGCTTCCGACAGGGTTTGGCTGAAGCTTTCTTT,CASSFRQGLAEAFF,TRBD1,TRBV7-9,TRBJ1-1,few
TGTGCCAGCATAAAGCCAGCGGGGGGGCGGGGGGATGAGCAGTTCTTC,CASIKPAGGRGDEQFF,TRBD2,TRBV12-3/TRBV12-4,TRBJ2-1,many
TGCGCCAGCAGTACATCATTGGGCACCGGGGAGCTGTTTTTT,CASSTSLGTGELFF,.,TRBV5-1,TRBJ2-2,many
TGTGCCAGCGCGGAGAGGACCCAAGAGACCCAGTACTTC,CASAERTQETQYF,.,TRBV7-3,TRBJ2-5,few
TGTGCCAGCAGCTTAGGCGGGGGAATCTCCTACGAGCAGTACTTC,CASSLGGGISYEQYF,TRBD2,TRBV7-2,TRBJ2-7,.
TGTGCCACTAAGGGGCAGTTGGGGGAGACCCAGTACTTC,CATKGQLGETQYF,.,TRBV19,TRBJ2-5,.
TGTGCCAGCACCAGGACCGGGGAGCTGTTTTTT,CASTRTGELFF,.,TRBV28,TRBJ2-2,many
TGTGCCAGCAGTGAGAGGACCGGGGAGCTGTTTTTT,CASSERTGELFF,.,TRBV6-1,TRBJ2-2,many
TGTGCCAGCAGCTCCGGGACAGGGAGAGAAAAACTGTTTTTT,CASSSGTGREKLFF,TRBD1,TRBV7-2,TRBJ1-4,many
TGTGCCAGCAGCTTAGTCCCAATTTACAGGGCCACTAGCACAGATACGCAGTATTTT,CASSLVPIYRATSTDTQYF,.,TRBV7-8,TRBJ2-3,many
TGTGCCAGCGGGACTAGCGGGGGGGCCCGGGAGACCCAGTACTTC,CASGTSGGARETQYF,TRBD2,TRBV11-3,TRBJ2-5,.
TGTGCCAGTAAGGGTCGGTGGTCGCTCGAACCGGATTCACCCCTCCACTTT,CASKGRWSLEPDSPLHF,.,TRBV19,TRBJ1-6,.
TGTGCCAGCAGTTTTCCGGGCAGCTTAATGAACACTGAAGCTTTCTTT,CASSFPGSLMNTEAFF,.,TRBV12-3/TRBV12-4,TRBJ1-1,.
TGTGCCAGCAGCTTAGGCGACTGGGGGCAGCCCCAGCATTTT,CASSLGDWGQPQHF,.,TRBV7-8,TRBJ1-5,.
TGCAGTGCTGTGTCGCAGGGTGGCGAGACCCAGTACTTC,CSAVSQGGETQYF,.,TRBV20-1,TRBJ2-5,many
TGCGCCAGCAGCCAAGATGCATCCAACAATCGCGAGCAGTACTTC,CASSQDASNNREQYF,.,TRBV4-1,TRBJ2-7,many
TGTGCCAGCAGTGGGACAGGGGACACCGGGGAGCTGTTTTTT,CASSGTGDTGELFF,TRBD1,TRBV6-1,TRBJ2-2,many
TGCAGTGCTTTGCCCGGTTATAGCACAGATACGCAGTATTTT,CSALPGYSTDTQYF,.,TRBV20-1,TRBJ2-3,many
TGTGCCAGCATCAGGGGCAATGAGCAGTTCTTC,CASIRGNEQFF,.,TRBV28,TRBJ2-1,many
TGTGCCAGCAGCTTACTAGGGGGCGCGGAGACTGAAGCTTTCTTT,CASSLLGGAETEAFF,TRBD1,TRBV13,TRBJ1-1,few
TGTGCCAGCACCTACCAGACGGGGACTGAAATAACCGAAGCTTTCTTT,CASTYQTGTEITEAFF,.,TRBV6-1,TRBJ1-1,.
TGTGCCAGCAGCGCGAGCAGGGACAGGTTCGTGGGGGAGCTGTTTTTT,CASSASRDRFVGELFF,TRBD1,TRBV9,TRBJ2-2,many
TGTGCCAGCGAGAAGGTTGAAAAACTGTTTTTT,CASEKVEKLFF,.,TRBV2,TRBJ1-4,many
TGTGCCAGCAGCCGGGACAGCCAAGAGACCCAGTACTTC,CASSRDSQETQYF,TRBD1,TRBV11-2,TRBJ2-5,many
TGTGCCAGCAGTGAAGGGTCTGGCGGGGACACAGATACGCAGTATTTT,CASSEGSGGDTDTQYF,.,TRBV6-1,TRBJ2-3,many
TGTGCCAGCAGCTTGGACAGAAGGGCGGTGGGCGTCCTGACTTTC,CASSLDRRAVGVLTF,.,TRBV5-8,TRBJ2-6,.
TGTGCCAGCAGTGAAGCGGACAGGAGGGTGGTGGATGAAAAACTGTTTTTT,CASSEADRRVVDEKLFF,TRBD1,TRBV2,TRBJ1-4,many